This TCR beta chain was sequenced in a study of beta chain features in type 1 diabetes. Across the whole study: Age, gender, cell numbers and subset yield matched between patients and controls. There were around 110 million sorted cells examined across all samples.

V was clipped by 6 bases and J by 1 base; unmatched bases: 4. Germline CDR1 and CDR2: SGHRS and YFSETQ. The CDR3 is 14 amino acids. Concerning this clone: Its antigen is unknown.

What was sequenced were expressed TCRB transcripts, since all of the isolated RNA had been reverse transcribed. Clones were sequenced by immunoSEQ multiplex PCR, and TCRdb holds only the in-frame ones, with some missing. The sample yields 110,000 to 150,000 clones, 9% to 10% seen once. Findings and limits, study-wide: Lower insertion and higher deletion counts appeared at VDJ junctions in type 1 diabetes patients.

The receptor comes from a woman in her forties in good health. This chain links TRBV5-1 with TRBJ2-5; 9 bases line up with TRBD2. The sample was central memory CD4+ T cells from blood. CDR3 coding DNA: TGCGCCAGCAAACTTAGCGGGGGCCAAGAGACCCAGTACTTC. Protein sequence: CASKLSGGQETQYF.